Below, one T cell receptor (beta chain) is given with its context. Antigen: not known. These data originate in a study of cytomegalovirus exposure and HLA in healthy donors. For the study at large: Ancestry clustering placed around four fifths of roughly 400 genotyped donors in the Caucasian-associated cluster.

The germline V and J ends were trimmed by 4 bases and 2 bases, with 3 bases remaining between them. The CDR3 covers 11 residues. Germline CDR1 SGHDN, CDR2 FVKESK. Broader study findings: The study labeled roughly 160 TCR beta chains cytomegalovirus-associated.

It was with 60 Vbeta and 13 Jbeta primers that the PCR ran. Clones were read by immunoSEQ multiplex PCR, and TCRdb kept only the in-frame ones, dropping some. The data show 200,000 to 250,000 clones, and the top ten clones hold over 0.95%. The sequenced sample consisted of PBMCs. The chain has TRBV14 and TRBJ2-7, with D hard to call. This receptor was taken from a girl aged 2 to 10 in good health and CMV-seropositive. The CDR3 DNA reads TGTGCCAGCAGCCTAACCTACGAGCAGTACTTC. Encoded protein: CASSLTYEQYF.